This TCR beta chain came from a study of Graves' ophthalmopathy and Graves' hyperthyroidism. Study outcomes and limitations: Blood also carried most expanded thyroid clonotypes exceeding 0.001 frequency.

Serum thyroxine and TRAb, along with clinical symptoms, thyroid ultrasound and orbital computed tomography, were what diagnosis relied on. From RNA, the CDR3 regions of TCR beta chains were amplified and sequenced. The workflow started with a first-round RT-PCR run with HTBI primers and then moved on to a second-round multiplex PCR. Using its own MiXCR run on the multiplex PCR reads, TCRdb lists one record per CDR3 protein. The repertoire holds 900,000 to 1,200,000 distinct CDR3 sequences, about two fifths seen once, with over 8.5% in the top ten. CDR3 length: 15 residues. The V gene end was trimmed by 3 bases and the J gene end by 2 bases; junction bases not matched to a gene: 5. The germline V gene has CDR1 LNHDA and CDR2 SQIVND (reference sequence). Of note for this clonotype: Its antigen is unidentified.

The source material was peripheral blood or thyroid tissue (not recorded which). The sequence came from an adult man with Graves' hyperthyroidism. The rearrangement links TRBV19 to TRBJ2-7; 9 bases match TRBD2. CDR3 sequence: CASSITSSGAYEQYF. The CDR3 DNA sequence: TGTGCCAGTAGTATTACGTCTAGCGGGGCCTACGAGCAGTACTTC.